This T cell receptor beta chain was recorded in a study of blood T cell repertoires in COVID-19. Study in general: Sites across the United States, Italy and Spain contributed samples from acute and convalescent COVID-19. The cDNA or gDNA used as material had been derived from T cells, B-cell-depleted T cells, or PBMCs.

There are 12 residues in the CDR3. The germline V gene encodes CDR1 SGHNT and CDR2 YYREEE (reference sequence). TCRdb's copy holds only in-frame clones and misses some; the assay was immunoSEQ multiplex PCR. The table lists approximately 240,000 clones, about 93% of them singletons. For this clone: A junction boundary mismatches the germline segment, possibly from a read error.

Participants' own reports of clinical history determined their cohort assignment. Either two negative PCRs, clearance, or symptom resolution qualified Cohort 3 donors as recovered. Sequencing used PBMCs or T cells enriched from blood (not recorded which). This chain joins TRBV5-4 and TRBJ1-2; a possible D gene is TRBD1 (6 bases). The TCR originated in a young woman who had recovered from COVID-19. The CDR3 bases are TGTGCCAGCAGCTTCTATCAGGGGTTGATCGCCTTC. The encoded protein is CASSFYQGLIAF.